The T cell receptor (beta chain) described here comes from a study of blood T cell repertoires in COVID-19. Study details: Donors in the United States, Italy and Spain gave samples during acute or convalescent COVID-19.

All enrollees were about 18 to 89 years old and from approximately 25 US areas. V was trimmed by 0 bases and J by 9 bases, leaving 16 bases between them. The length of the CDR3 is 14 residues. Germline V gives CDR1 SGDLS, CDR2 YYNGEE. Original processing notes: Scientists estimated how many nucleated cells there were by amplifying reference gene primers. Generated by immunoSEQ multiplex PCR, the TCRdb table keeps only in-frame clones and is missing some. V and J calls and clone size come straight from that table; D and trimming were deduced from the DNA. The data hold 250,000 to 300,000 clones, with 80% to 95% observed a single time.

The sequenced sample consisted of PBMCs or T cells enriched from blood (not recorded which). The chain combines TRBV9 with TRBJ2-7; possible D gene TRBD2, 5 bases. The TCR was taken from a woman aged 25 to 45 who had recovered from COVID-19. DNA for the CDR3: TGTGCCAGCAGCGTAGATAGGAGGCTCGGTCGGCAGTACTTC. Translating gives CASSVDRRLGRQYF.